Listed below are T cell receptor beta chains from one sample, sequenced in a study of T cells in Graves' hyperthyroidism and ophthalmopathy. From the multiplex PCR reads, TCRdb called clonotypes with MiXCR, one entry per CDR3 protein. In the table there are 400,000 to 450,000 distinct CDR3 sequences, around 15% of which are singletons. Sequencing used blood. The source of these receptors is a man aged 18-30 years with Graves' ophthalmopathy. The CDR3 runs from the conserved cysteine through the conserved F or W. D genes are given only for firm matches. Not every row has a clone size; where given, it reads once, few, many or a size class.

D	J	V	size	CDR3	DNA
TRBD1	TRBJ2-5	TRBV4-1	few	CASSRTGTGKETQYF	TGCGCCAGCAGCAGGACCGGGACAGGGAAAGAGACCCAGTACTTC
-	TRBJ2-7	TRBV7-6	-	CASSKTGSSYEQYF	TGTGCCAGCAGCAAAACCGGGTCCTCCTACGAGCAGTACTTC
-	TRBJ2-7	TRBV24-1	-	CATSDFGPRGYEQYF	TGTGCCACCAGTGATTTTGGCCCGAGGGGCTACGAGCAGTACTTC
-	TRBJ1-1	TRBV7-2	many	CASSLAAGVEAFF	TGTGCCAGCAGCTTAGCGGCAGGGGTTGAGGCTTTCTTT
-	TRBJ2-3	TRBV20-1	many	CSARDVAGTGAHTDTQYF	TGCAGTGCTAGAGATGTTGCGGGGACGGGGGCACACACAGATACGCAGTATTTT
TRBD1	TRBJ1-2	TRBV19	few	CASSPGIRGQVRYGYTF	TGTGCCAGTAGCCCGGGGATTCGCGGACAGGTTCGCTATGGCTACACCTTC
-	TRBJ1-5	TRBV18	-	CASSTRDSNQPQHF	TGTGCCAGCTCAACCAGGGATAGCAATCAGCCCCAGCATTTT
-	TRBJ1-1	TRBV3-1	many	CASSQDQGGAPTEAFF	TGTGCCAGCAGCCAAGATCAGGGAGGGGCGCCCACTGAAGCTTTCTTT
-	TRBJ2-5	TRBV11-2	many	CASSLRSATSQETQYF	TGTGCCAGCAGCTTAAGGTCCGCAACTAGCCAAGAGACCCAGTACTTC
-	TRBJ2-3	TRBV28	many	CASTPRGRTSTDTQYF	TGTGCCAGCACCCCGAGGGGACGCACTAGCACAGATACGCAGTATTTT
-	TRBJ2-5	TRBV11-2	many	CASRIRLPGPETQYF	TGTGCCAGCAGGATTCGGCTACCCGGTCCAGAGACCCAGTACTTC
TRBD1	TRBJ2-7	TRBV6-1	few	CASSSNRGTFYEQYF	TGTGCCAGCAGTTCCAACAGGGGGACTTTTTACGAGCAGTACTTC
-	TRBJ1-5	TRBV6-1	-	CASRRRGSNQPQHF	TGTGCCAGCAGGAGAAGGGGAAGCAATCAGCCCCAGCATTTT
-	TRBJ2-7	TRBV7-9	many	CASSLGSGEIDEQYF	TGTGCCAGCAGCTTAGGTTCCGGGGAGATAGACGAGCAGTACTTC
-	TRBJ2-7	TRBV20-1	many	CSARTGTSTYEQYF	TGCAGTGCTCGAACCGGGACATCGACCTACGAGCAGTACTTC
TRBD1	TRBJ1-2	TRBV7-9	many	CASSRTGTGHYGYTF	TGTGCCAGCAGCCGGACCGGGACAGGACACTATGGCTACACCTTC
-	TRBJ1-2	TRBV6-5	many	CASSYPKAVYGYTF	TGTGCCAGCAGTTACCCCAAAGCTGTCTATGGCTACACCTTC
-	TRBJ1-1	TRBV3-1	many	CASSQEGGGAFF	TGTGCCAGCAGCCAAGAAGGGGGGGGAGCTTTCTTT
-	TRBJ2-3	TRBV3-1	-	CASREKGGPTDTQYF	TGTGCCAGCAGGGAGAAGGGGGGGCCCACAGATACGCAGTATTTT
TRBD2	TRBJ2-7	TRBV29-1	many	CSVDMGLAGSEQYF	TGCAGCGTTGATATGGGGCTAGCGGGGAGCGAGCAGTACTTC
TRBD2	TRBJ2-5	TRBV6-2/TRBV6-3	-	CASSESGGSSGRMGTQYF	TGTGCCAGCAGTGAGTCGGGAGGAAGTAGCGGGAGAATGGGGACCCAGTACTTC
TRBD2	TRBJ2-4	TRBV20-1	many	CSARTLAGENIQYF	TGCAGTGCTAGAACCCTAGCGGGCGAAAACATTCAGTACTTC
-	TRBJ2-7	TRBV24-1	many	CATRFGSEQYF	TGTGCCACCCGCTTTGGGTCCGAGCAGTACTTC
-	TRBJ1-2	TRBV7-3	few	CASSPSWEMVYGYTF	TGTGCCAGCAGCCCAAGCTGGGAAATGGTATATGGCTACACCTTC
TRBD1	TRBJ2-2	TRBV5-1	many	CASSFRDRLLAGELFF	TGCGCCAGCAGCTTCCGGGACAGACTTCTCGCCGGGGAGCTGTTTTTT
-	TRBJ1-2	TRBV12-3/TRBV12-4	-	CASRGPTGLGYGYTF	TGTGCCAGCAGGGGTCCCACAGGGTTGGGCTATGGCTACACCTTC
TRBD1	TRBJ2-3	TRBV19	few	CASSIDVGGTGRRYTQYF	TGTGCCAGTAGTATAGACGTGGGTGGGACAGGGAGGAGGTATACGCAGTATTTT
TRBD2	TRBJ2-7	TRBV9	many	CASSAAGTTSYEQYF	TGTGCCAGCAGCGCGGCCGGGACTACCTCCTACGAGCAGTACTTC
TRBD1	TRBJ1-3	TRBV28	-	CASSLDRVGNTIYF	TGTGCCAGCAGCCTCGACAGGGTTGGAAACACCATATATTTT
-	TRBJ1-5	TRBV27	many	CASSTPRELNQPQHF	TGTGCCAGCAGTACACCCCGCGAGCTAAATCAGCCCCAGCATTTT
-	TRBJ1-1	TRBV18	many	CASSPAENTEAFF	TGTGCCAGCTCACCGGCCGAGAACACTGAAGCTTTCTTT
TRBD2	TRBJ2-7	TRBV12-3/TRBV12-4	many	CASSSDESGGEQYF	TGTGCCAGCAGCTCCGACGAATCGGGGGGCGAGCAGTACTTC
-	TRBJ1-6	TRBV5-1	many	CASSLSGSIDSPLHF	TGCGCCAGCAGCTTGTCTGGGAGTATTGATTCACCCCTCCACTTT
TRBD2	TRBJ2-7	TRBV10-3	-	CAISGTSGGDEQYF	TGTGCCATCAGTGGGACTAGCGGGGGCGACGAGCAGTACTTC
-	TRBJ1-1	TRBV3-1	many	CASSQGREGPAFF	TGTGCCAGCAGCCAAGGCCGGGAGGGACCGGCTTTCTTT
TRBD2	TRBJ2-7	TRBV12-3/TRBV12-4	many	CASSHGTSAFYEQYF	TGTGCCAGCAGTCACGGGACTAGCGCCTTCTACGAGCAGTACTTC